What follows are 27 T cell receptor beta chains derived from one specimen sequenced in a study of monozygotic twins with inflammatory bowel disease. With the 5' RACE reads reprocessed, TCRdb shows one record per CDR3 protein and no DNA. The sample totals just over 300,000 distinct CDR3 sequences. Sequencing was performed on blood. The receptors shown here come from a human donor with ulcerative colitis or Crohn's disease, or a healthy co-twin of an affected twin (not recorded which).

The rearrangement uses TRBV12-3 or TRBV12-4 and TRBJ1-2. The CDR3 is 12 residues long. CDR3: CASSFTVYGYTF.

The V gene is TRBV27, the J gene TRBJ2-7. This CDR3 is 14 amino acids long. Germline assignment: CDR1 MNHEY and CDR2 SMNVEV (reference sequence). This CDR3 is CASSLSSVNYEQYF.

The genes are TRBV5-4 and TRBJ2-3; TCRdb lists TRBD2, though no DNA is available to test this call. Germline CDR1 SGHNT, CDR2 YYREEE (reference sequence). The CDR3 totals 15 residues. The CDR3 region is CASSFIAGVSDTQYF.

The chain joins TRBV7-2 to TRBJ2-3; TCRdb gives TRBD1 as the D gene, but with no DNA this cannot be confirmed. Germline CDR1 is SGHTA and CDR2 is FQGNSA. This CDR3 is built from 16 residues. CDR3 in amino acids: CVSSFRRDRITDTQYF.

The chain links TRBV7-8 to TRBJ1-2; TCRdb selects TRBD1, and the lack of DNA leaves this call unchecked. This CDR3 region has 13 residues. Germline CDR1 and CDR2: SGHVS and FQNEAQ. CDR3 loop: CASGDRGLGGYTF.

The J gene is TRBJ2-7, the V gene TRBV29-1; TCRdb indicates TRBD2, and absent DNA this call remains unverified. There are 15 residues in the CDR3. Germline V gives CDR1 SQVTM, CDR2 ANQGSEA. The CDR3 spells CSVASGLAGNYEQYF.

V usage is TRBV4-3 and J usage is TRBJ2-3; TCRdb outputs TRBD2, but without DNA this stays unchecked. CDR1 LGHNA and CDR2 YSLEER come from the germline V gene. There are 17 residues in the CDR3. The CDR3 region is CASSQDHFGTPTDTQYF.

The rearrangement uses TRBV9 and TRBJ2-7; with no DNA, the TCRdb D assignment of TRBD2 cannot be verified. Per germline, CDR1 SGDLS and CDR2 YYNGEE. The CDR3 runs to 17 residues. The CDR3 reads CASSVGYRTSGTYEQYF.

This chain uses TRBV11-3 with TRBJ2-3. The CDR3 is 14 amino acids. Per germline, CDR1 SGHNT and CDR2 YENEEA. CDR3 in amino acids: CASSQREAGDTQYF.

The chain links TRBV5-1 to TRBJ2-6. The CDR3 is made up of 16 amino acids. CDR1 and CDR2 (germline): SGHRS, YFSETQ. The CDR3 spells CASSSRIPSGANVLTF.

The chain recombines TRBV30 with TRBJ2-1; the TCRdb call, TRBD2, lacks DNA for checking. The CDR3 is 11 residues long. Germline CDR1 GTSNPN, CDR2 SVGIG (reference sequence). The CDR3 spells CAWETRNEQFF.

The chain uses TRBV7-9 and TRBJ2-1; TCRdb calls TRBD1, which cannot be checked without DNA. Germline loops: CDR1 SEHNR, CDR2 FQNEAQ (reference sequence). CDR3 length: 14 residues. The CDR3 sequence: CASRARGLRNEQFF.

This chain joins TRBV4-3 and TRBJ2-2; TCRdb returns TRBD2, unconfirmable since there is no DNA. Germline lookup yields CDR1 LGHNA and CDR2 YSLEER. This CDR3 comprises 16 residues. CDR3: CASSARLAGGPGELFF.

V usage is TRBV14 and J usage is TRBJ2-2; TCRdb calls TRBD1, which cannot be checked without DNA. The CDR3 totals 15 residues. The germline CDR1 and CDR2 sequences are SGHDN and FVKESK. CDR3 region: CASSRRTANTGELFF.

V is TRBV29-1 and J is TRBJ1-5; the D gene TCRdb calls, TRBD1, cannot be checked with no DNA. This CDR3 comprises 14 residues. Germline values: CDR1 SQVTM, CDR2 ANQGSEA. The CDR3 spells CSAMTGGGNQPQHF.

J is TRBJ2-3 and V is TRBV9; no DNA is available, so the TRBD2 call from TCRdb remains unchecked. CDR3 length: 16 residues. CDR1 is SGDLS and CDR2 is YYNGEE in the germline V gene. The CDR3 reads CASSVDPGGPADTQYF.

The genes are TRBV7-2 and TRBJ2-3; the D gene TCRdb calls, TRBD1, cannot be checked with no DNA. The CDR3 consists of 13 residues. Germline CDR1 and CDR2: SGHTA and FQGNSA. This CDR3 reads CASSGQKTDTQYF.

V and J are TRBV20-1 and TRBJ2-2. The CDR3 has 14 amino acids. Germline V gives CDR1 DFQATT, CDR2 SNEGSKA (reference sequence). CDR3 sequence reads: CSARGERRTGELFF.

This chain links TRBV5-4 with TRBJ2-2; TCRdb designates TRBD2, a call that cannot be tested without DNA. Germline V gives CDR1 SGHNT, CDR2 YYREEE (reference sequence). The length of the CDR3 is 16 residues. The CDR3 spells CASTRPGLANTGELFF.

The genes are TRBV10-3 and TRBJ2-7; with no DNA, the TCRdb D assignment of TRBD1 cannot be verified. The CDR3 contains 12 residues. The germline V gene encodes CDR1 ENHRY and CDR2 SYGVKD. The CDR3 spells CAISGTNYEQYF.

The V gene is TRBV14, the J gene TRBJ2-7. The CDR3 has 13 residues. Germline values: CDR1 SGHDN, CDR2 FVKESK. CDR3 residues: CASSQVDSYEQYF.

The chain links TRBV4-3 to TRBJ1-4; TCRdb's D call, TRBD1, is unchecked because there is no DNA. The length of the CDR3 is 14 residues. Germline CDR1 is LGHNA and CDR2 is YSLEER. This CDR3 is CASSSTGGAGKLFF.

The chain carries TRBV6-2 or TRBV6-3 and TRBJ2-2. CDR3 length: 14 residues. Per germline, CDR1 MNHEY and CDR2 SVGEGT. CDR3 in amino acids: CASRPSGNTGELFF.

This chain uses TRBV20-1 with TRBJ1-1; TCRdb reports TRBD1, a call that lacks DNA to check it against. CDR1 and CDR2 from the germline V gene are DFQATT and SNEGSKA (reference sequence). The CDR3 extends over 14 amino acids. This CDR3 reads CSASAGAFDTEAFF.

V is TRBV24-1 and J is TRBJ2-1; the D gene TCRdb calls, TRBD2, cannot be checked with no DNA. This CDR3 is built from 17 residues. Germline CDR1 and CDR2: KGHDR and SFDVKD. The chain's CDR3 is CATSDTWGGSNSGEQFF.

V and J are TRBV5-5 and TRBJ2-5; TCRdb returns TRBD2, unconfirmable since there is no DNA. The CDR3 has 16 residues. Germline V lookup: CDR1 SGHKS, CDR2 YYEKEE (reference sequence). CDR3 amino acids: CASSNGLAEGSETQYF.

J is TRBJ2-1 and V is TRBV11-2. In germline, CDR1 is SGHAT, CDR2 FQNNGV. The CDR3 is 18 residues long. The CDR3 loop is CASTDRSGSPSSYNEQFF.